Listed below are T cell receptor beta chains from one sample, sequenced in a study of post-analysis software for immune sequencing data. TCRdb re-derived calls from the PCR reads in MiXCR, one entry per CDR3 protein. The sample lists approximately 570,000 distinct CDR3 sequences, roughly 45% seen once, with more than 1.5% in the top ten. The specimen sequenced was blood. The receptors derive from a girl aged 5 to 17 with multiple sclerosis. Both conserved end residues are part of each CDR3. D genes are given only for firm matches.

cdr3_length: 13
d_call: TRBD2
j_call: TRBJ2-7
v_call: TRBV20-1
cdr3_aa: CSARLGLAYEQYF

cdr3_length: 17
d_call: TRBD2
j_call: TRBJ2-1
v_call: TRBV24-1
cdr3_aa: CATSDPWTSGGSGEQFF

cdr3_length: 15
d_call: TRBD1
j_call: TRBJ2-1
v_call: TRBV20-1
cdr3_aa: CSAPDRAANYNEQFF

cdr3_length: 13
d_call: -
j_call: TRBJ2-1
v_call: TRBV7-2
cdr3_aa: CASSLSGVGEQFF

cdr3_length: 11
d_call: -
j_call: TRBJ1-1
v_call: TRBV11-3
cdr3_aa: CASSLAGIAFF

cdr3_length: 14
d_call: -
j_call: TRBJ2-3
v_call: TRBV7-7
cdr3_aa: CASSPMTGTDMQYF

cdr3_length: 14
d_call: -
j_call: -
v_call: TRBV3-1
cdr3_aa: CASSQEVLAETQYF

cdr3_length: 12
d_call: TRBD1
j_call: TRBJ1-2
v_call: TRBV12-3/TRBV12-4
cdr3_aa: CASGQGSYGYTF

cdr3_length: 15
d_call: TRBD1
j_call: TRBJ2-7
v_call: TRBV7-9
cdr3_aa: CASSHRQGRNYEQYF

cdr3_length: 14
d_call: TRBD2
j_call: TRBJ2-4
v_call: TRBV27
cdr3_aa: CASLPGGGVLKQYF

cdr3_length: 13
d_call: TRBD1
j_call: TRBJ2-5
v_call: TRBV6-5
cdr3_aa: CASSPDRGETQYF

cdr3_length: 16
d_call: -
j_call: TRBJ2-5
v_call: TRBV24-1
cdr3_aa: CATSRYGTFEQETQYF

cdr3_length: 15
d_call: -
j_call: TRBJ2-7
v_call: TRBV20-1
cdr3_aa: CSARNRTALSDEQYF

cdr3_length: 14
d_call: -
j_call: TRBJ1-2
v_call: TRBV12-3/TRBV12-4
cdr3_aa: CASSPRPALRGYTF

cdr3_length: 15
d_call: -
j_call: TRBJ2-1
v_call: TRBV6-4
cdr3_aa: CASSDGGGAYNEQFF

cdr3_length: 13
d_call: -
j_call: TRBJ1-2
v_call: TRBV20-1
cdr3_aa: CSARDQGTYGYTF

cdr3_length: 13
d_call: -
j_call: TRBJ1-4
v_call: TRBV7-2
cdr3_aa: CASSLGQQEKLFF

cdr3_length: 13
d_call: -
j_call: TRBJ2-1
v_call: TRBV5-1
cdr3_aa: CASSLGHLNEQFF

cdr3_length: 15
d_call: -
j_call: TRBJ1-2
v_call: TRBV6-4
cdr3_aa: CASSLEGSSNYGYTF

cdr3_length: 16
d_call: -
j_call: TRBJ2-3
v_call: TRBV21-1
cdr3_aa: CASSQLGSRSTDTQYF

cdr3_length: 14
d_call: TRBD2
j_call: TRBJ2-1
v_call: TRBV5-1
cdr3_aa: CASSFSGTGNEQFF

cdr3_length: 14
d_call: TRBD2
j_call: -
v_call: TRBV12-3/TRBV12-4
cdr3_aa: CASRRLAGGLEQYF

cdr3_length: 15
d_call: -
j_call: TRBJ2-7
v_call: TRBV7-8
cdr3_aa: CASSLRGPSSYEQYF

cdr3_length: 13
d_call: TRBD1
j_call: TRBJ2-5
v_call: TRBV20-1
cdr3_aa: CSATRTGGETQYF

cdr3_length: 16
d_call: -
j_call: TRBJ2-3
v_call: TRBV5-1
cdr3_aa: CASSSSLPNLADTQYF

cdr3_length: 18
d_call: -
j_call: TRBJ2-4
v_call: TRBV20-1
cdr3_aa: CSARSGTRTTRSKNIQYF

cdr3_length: 15
d_call: -
j_call: TRBJ2-7
v_call: TRBV24-1
cdr3_aa: CATSDSGPLSYEQYF

cdr3_length: 17
d_call: TRBD2
j_call: TRBJ2-7
v_call: TRBV7-2
cdr3_aa: CASSSRTSGGHPYEQYF

cdr3_length: 11
d_call: -
j_call: TRBJ2-1
v_call: TRBV6-2/TRBV6-3
cdr3_aa: CASSYPGEQFF

cdr3_length: 15
d_call: -
j_call: TRBJ1-1
v_call: TRBV4-1
cdr3_aa: CASSLRGSWDTEAFF

cdr3_length: 18
d_call: -
j_call: TRBJ2-3
v_call: TRBV4-1
cdr3_aa: CASSHPKGSEAFTDTQYF

cdr3_length: 15
d_call: TRBD1
j_call: TRBJ1-2
v_call: TRBV6-6
cdr3_aa: CASSYTDRVNYGYTF

cdr3_length: 15
d_call: -
j_call: TRBJ1-1
v_call: TRBV29-1
cdr3_aa: CSVDWIGQPNTEAFF

cdr3_length: 16
d_call: TRBD2
j_call: TRBJ2-1
v_call: TRBV11-2
cdr3_aa: CASSNGTSGVYNEQFF

cdr3_length: 17
d_call: TRBD2
j_call: TRBJ2-5
v_call: TRBV7-9
cdr3_aa: CASIPPMGLAGGETQYF

cdr3_length: 15
d_call: TRBD2
j_call: TRBJ2-3
v_call: TRBV11-3
cdr3_aa: CASSKPLAGDDTQYF

cdr3_length: 13
d_call: -
j_call: TRBJ2-7
v_call: TRBV5-1
cdr3_aa: CASSLDGPYEQYF

cdr3_length: 13
d_call: TRBD1
j_call: TRBJ1-2
v_call: TRBV5-1
cdr3_aa: CASSPKTGNGYTF

cdr3_length: 16
d_call: TRBD2
j_call: TRBJ2-5
v_call: TRBV4-2
cdr3_aa: CASSAQEREAGETQYF

cdr3_length: 14
d_call: -
j_call: TRBJ2-5
v_call: TRBV14
cdr3_aa: CASSPPSYQETQYF

cdr3_length: 15
d_call: -
j_call: TRBJ2-1
v_call: TRBV6-4
cdr3_aa: CASSDIGVPYNEQFF

cdr3_length: 19
d_call: TRBD1
j_call: TRBJ1-1
v_call: TRBV12-3/TRBV12-4
cdr3_aa: CAGSLASTGGFVGNTEAFF

cdr3_length: 13
d_call: TRBD1
j_call: TRBJ2-7
v_call: TRBV20-1
cdr3_aa: CSARDVQGYEQYF